This TCR beta chain was obtained from a study of siplizumab effects on memory and regulatory T cells. V lost 8 bases and J 7 bases, leaving 12 bases between the germline ends. CDR3 length: 12 amino acids. The germline V gene encodes CDR1 WNHNN and CDR2 SYGVQD (reference sequence). The data were produced by immunoSEQ multiplex PCR, yet TCRdb's version contains in-frame clones alone and is incomplete. In the table there are tens of thousands of clones, 85% to 95% of which are singletons. This clonotype was obtained from a human donor in good health. The source material was CD8+ T cells sorted from blood. The J gene is TRBJ2-1, the V gene TRBV10-1, with a possible D match to TRBD2 (6 bases). This CDR3 is CASGGGGNEQFF. The CDR3, as DNA: TGCGCCAGCGGGGGAGGAGGGAATGAGCAGTTCTTC.